This T cell receptor (beta chain) was identified during a study of neurological immune-mediated disorders. Study conclusions and caveats: Across subjects, no CDR3 amino acid sequence appeared in expanded clones of more than one subject, a finding that suggested private repertoires in all groups. Grouping of repertoires by phylogeny put those of 18 of 34 multiple sclerosis patients into a single related-CDR3 cluster, a possible signature.

The unsorted libraries had their origin in 2 million PBMCs stored at -80 C. Between the trimmed V and J ends, which lost 0 bases and 4 bases, there was a span of 11 bases. This CDR3 is built from 15 residues. The germline V gene has CDR1 SGHRS and CDR2 YFSETQ. TCRdb ran MiXCR on the 5' RACE reads and lists one entry per CDR3 protein. The sample lists roughly 65,000 distinct CDR3 sequences, roughly 5.6% occurring once. This clonotype was seen ten or more times. Its specificity is not known. The TCR was taken from a human donor with multiple sclerosis. The donor label of this sample is uncertain. This chain uses TRBV5-1 with TRBJ1-5, with D uncertain. The specimen sequenced was PBMCs. The CDR3, as DNA: TGCGCCAGCAGCTTGGAGGGTCTTGCTAATCAGCCCCAGCATTTT. It codes for CASSLEGLANQPQHF.